This TCR beta chain is from a study of T cell changes during pregnancy in multiple sclerosis. V lost 6 bases to trimming and J lost 4 bases; unmatched junction nucleotides: 7. The CDR3 has 14 residues. CDR1 SQVTM and CDR2 ANQGSEA come from the germline V gene. Only in-frame clones appear in the TCRdb table, and some are missing; sequencing was by immunoSEQ multiplex PCR. The sample records 85,000 to 100,000 clones, over 85% being singletons. The sequenced sample was peripheral blood, obtained after pregnancy. The V gene is TRBV29-1, the J gene TRBJ1-5; 9 nucleotides line up with TRBD1. The receptor's source is a female donor with multiple sclerosis, enrolled in a pregnancy study. CDR3 nucleotides: TGCAGCGTCACAAGCGGGACAGGGAATCAGCCCCAGCATTTT. Translated: CSVTSGTGNQPQHF.